These 32 T cell receptor beta chains came from one sample sequenced in a study of blood T cell repertoires in COVID-19 (dated by TCRdb to 2020 to 2022). The library was produced with the immunoSEQ multiplex PCR assay. TCRdb re-hosts the immuneACCESS table, in-frame sequences only. Its copies lack some clones; in the studies checked, an unresolved V gene accounts for under half of them, and the cause for the rest is not known. The sample table records over 45,000 clones; over 90% of these occur just once. The leading ten clones occupy almost 4% of the sample. Sample: peripheral blood. All receptors derive from a man between 50 and 59 years old with acute or convalescent COVID-19.

In the case of this clone: Sequence at one end of the junction differs from germline and may be a read error. V gene TRBV6-5 combines with J gene TRBJ2-3; 14 positions agree with TRBD2. CDR3 length: 11 amino acids. From germline, CDR1 is MNHEY and CDR2 SVGAGI. CDR3 loop: CATGTGLAGDF. The CDR3 bases are TGTGCCACCGGAACGGGACTAGCGGGGGATTTT.

This clone has more than one count but fewer than ten. The J gene is TRBJ1-5, the V gene TRBV10-3; 10 nucleotides line up with TRBD1. Germline V gene sequence: CDR1 ENHRY, CDR2 SYGVKD. The V and J ends lost 6 bases and 4 bases, in that order; junction bases with no gene match: 3. The CDR3 length is 14 residues. The CDR3 loop is CAIRDRGQNQPQHF. For the CDR3, the DNA is TGTGCCATCAGAGACAGGGGGCAGAATCAGCCCCAGCATTTT.

The rearrangement joins TRBV18 to TRBJ1-5, with 7 bases lining up with TRBD1. The germline V gene has CDR1 KGHSH and CDR2 LQKENI. Losses at the gene ends were 4 bases for V and 6 bases for J; bases not matched to a gene: 6. The CDR3 runs to 14 residues. CDR3 sequence (DNA): TGTGCCAGCTCACTACAGGGGATGGGTCAGCCCCAGCATTTT. Its protein is CASSLQGMGQPQHF.

The chain carries TRBV5-4 and TRBJ2-4, with D perhaps TRBD1 (6 bases). The CDR3 is 16 amino acids. The germline V gene has CDR1 SGHNT and CDR2 YYREEE (reference sequence). The V gene lost 2 bases and the J gene lost 0 bases, with 12 bases spanning the gap. CDR3 bases: TGTGCCAGCAGCTTCACAGGGTCCATAGCCAAAAACATTCAGTACTTC. The encoded protein is CASSFTGSIAKNIQYF.

This clone was seen only a few times. The chain has TRBV2 and TRBJ2-2; D perhaps matches TRBD1 (6 bases). The CDR3 is 14 residues long. V was pared by 5 bases and J by 0 bases, with 7 bases between. From germline, CDR1 is SNHLY and CDR2 FYNNEI. CDR3 amino acids: CASSWTANTGELFF. The DNA of the CDR3 is TGTGCCAGCAGTTGGACAGCGAACACCGGGGAGCTGTTTTTT.

The chain links TRBV6-4 to TRBJ2-3, with D maybe TRBD1 (7 bases). Germline lookup yields CDR1 MRHNA and CDR2 SNTAGT. Trimming stripped 6 bases from V and 3 bases from J, with 13 bases between. CDR3 length: 14 residues. CDR3 nucleotide sequence: TGTGCCAGCAGCCCCTCAGGGGGGACAGATACGCAGTATTTT. Translating gives CASSPSGGTDTQYF.

This clone was seen just once. The chain is built from TRBV5-6 and TRBJ2-7; maybe TRBD1 (5 bases). The CDR3 has 14 amino acids. V dropped 0 bases and J dropped 4 bases, with 11 bases sitting between them. Germline assignment: CDR1 SGHDT and CDR2 YYEEEE. As DNA, the CDR3 is TGTGCCAGCAGCTTGGGACAGTCCATTTACGAGCAGTACTTC. This sequence encodes CASSLGQSIYEQYF.

V and J are TRBV6-5 and TRBJ2-3, with 9 bases that match TRBD2. Germline loops: CDR1 MNHEY, CDR2 SVGAGI. This CDR3 is built from 15 residues. V lost 6 bases to trimming and J lost 5 bases; unmatched junction nucleotides: 9. CDR3 loop: CASRLLAGPGDTQYF. DNA for the CDR3: TGTGCCAGCAGGCTCCTAGCGGGACCTGGAGATACGCAGTATTTT.

The rearrangement joins TRBV7-8 to TRBJ2-7; TRBD1 matches at 8 bases. With 2 bases clipped from V and 6 bases from J, the junction kept 3 bases outside the gene matches. CDR1 and CDR2 from the germline V gene are SGHVS and FQNEAQ. The CDR3 is 13 amino acids. CDR3 amino acids: CASSLPGGSEQYF. Here the CDR3 DNA reads TGTGCCAGCAGCTTACCAGGGGGCTCCGAGCAGTACTTC. Full variable domain (missing parts from reference TRBV7-8 and TRBJ2-7): GAGVSQSPRYKVAKRGQDVALRCDPISGHVSLFWYQQALGQGPEFLTYFQNEAQLDKSGLPSDRFFAERPEGSVSTLKIQRTQQEDSAVYLCASSLPGGSEQYFGPGTRLTVT.

V and J are TRBV14 and TRBJ2-7, with a possible D match to TRBD1 (6 bases). Deletions cut 4 bases from V and 3 bases from J, with 16 bases between. Germline V gives CDR1 SGHDN, CDR2 FVKESK. This CDR3 has 15 amino acids. This CDR3 is CASSLGDTVNYEQYF. The CDR3 coding sequence is TGTGCCAGCAGCCTTGGGGACACCGTAAACTACGAGCAGTACTTC.

The rearrangement links TRBV2 to TRBJ1-1; TRBD1 agrees at 8 bases. The germline V gene has CDR1 SNHLY and CDR2 FYNNEI. The CDR3 is 14 amino acids. Trimming at V came to 6 bases and at J to 6 bases, leaving 9 bases not matched to a gene. The CDR3 bases are TGTGCCAGCAGATCCGGACAGGGCGGGGCTGAAGCTTTCTTT. Its translation is CASRSGQGGAEAFF.

This clone was seen just once. J is TRBJ2-3 and V is TRBV19; TRBD1 aligns across 9 bases. J lost 2 bases, V lost 5 bases, and 8 bases had no gene match. Per the germline V gene, CDR1 is LNHDA and CDR2 is SQIVND (reference sequence). This CDR3 comprises 16 residues. CDR3 residues: CASSPPGTGFTDTQYF. The CDR3 nucleotides read TGTGCCAGTAGTCCTCCCGGGACAGGGTTCACAGATACGCAGTATTTT. The full variable domain, rest sourced from reference TRBV19 and TRBJ2-3, is DGGITQSPKYLFRKEGQNVTLSCEQNLNHDAMYWYRQDPGQGLRLIYYSQIVNDFQKGDIAEGYSVSREKKESFPLTVTSAQKNPTAFYLCASSPPGTGFTDTQYFGPGTRLTVL.

This chain links TRBV7-2 with TRBJ2-7, with a possible D match to TRBD2 (6 bases). The V end was cut by 4 bases, the J end by 2 bases, with 12 bases between. The CDR3 runs 14 residues. Germline-derived CDR1 and CDR2 are SGHTA and FQGNSA. The CDR3 loop is CASSSGTATYEQYF. The CDR3 DNA reads TGTGCCAGCAGCTCCGGGACTGCGACCTACGAGCAGTACTTC.

V and J are TRBV5-1 and TRBJ1-2; TRBD1 matches at 7 bases. The V gene's germline CDR1 is SGHRS and CDR2 YFSETQ. V shed 4 bases and J 2 bases; nucleotides not matched to a gene: 2. This CDR3 region has 13 residues. CDR3 residues: CASSQTGNYGYTF. CDR3 sequence (DNA): TGCGCCAGCAGCCAGACAGGGAACTATGGCTACACCTTC.

CDR3 DNA sequence: TGTGCCAGCAGCTCAAGGGGAGTAAGAGGGGGAGAGACCCAGTACTTC. This sequence encodes CASSSRGVRGGETQYF. This chain uses TRBV7-2 with TRBJ2-5; D is possibly TRBD1 (6 bases). This CDR3 is 16 amino acids long. The V and J ends lost 4 bases and 4 bases respectively, with 19 bases between them. The germline V gene encodes CDR1 SGHTA and CDR2 FQGNSA.

The table lists this clone with a few counts. V is TRBV27 and J is TRBJ2-7; 9 bases match TRBD2. After removal of 6 bases from V and 2 bases from J, the junction contained 5 bases not matched to a gene. CDR1 and CDR2 from the germline V gene are MNHEY and SMNVEV (reference sequence). The CDR3 is made up of 14 amino acids. The CDR3 DNA reads TGTGCCAGCAGATCTAGCGGGACCACCTACGAGCAGTACTTC. Translating it yields CASRSSGTTYEQYF.

This chain joins TRBV19 and TRBJ1-1; the D gene is possibly TRBD1 (5 bases). In germline, CDR1 is LNHDA, CDR2 SQIVND (reference sequence). V was shortened by 1 base and J by 5 bases, with 8 bases between the two germline ends. CDR3 length: 13 residues. This CDR3 is CASSIGGGTEAFF. Here the CDR3 DNA reads TGTGCCAGTAGTATAGGGGGCGGAACTGAAGCTTTCTTT. The full variable domain, in which reference TRBV19 and TRBJ1-1 provide the parts outside the CDR3, is DGGITQSPKYLFRKEGQNVTLSCEQNLNHDAMYWYRQDPGQGLRLIYYSQIVNDFQKGDIAEGYSVSREKKESFPLTVTSAQKNPTAFYLCASSIGGGTEAFFGQGTRLTVV.

The chain carries TRBV30 and TRBJ2-5; 11 nucleotides match TRBD2. The CDR3 loop spans 15 amino acids. J gave up 5 bases and V 4 bases, and 9 bases lay outside the gene matches. The germline gives CDR1 GTSNPN, CDR2 SVGIG (reference sequence). CDR3 DNA sequence: TGTGCCTGGACTTCGACTAGCGGGATATTGGAGACCCAGTACTTC. Amino acids: CAWTSTSGILETQYF. The variable domain in full, with the rest retrieved from reference TRBV30 and TRBJ2-5, is SQTIHQWPATLVQPVGSPLSLECTVEGTSNPNLYWYRQAAGRGLQLLFYSVGIGQISSEVPQNLSASRPQDRQFILSSKKLLLSDSGFYLCAWTSTSGILETQYFGPGTRLLVL.

The chain joins TRBV5-4 to TRBJ2-5; D unresolved. The CDR3 sequence is 15 residues long. Per the germline V gene, CDR1 is SGHNT and CDR2 is YYREEE (reference sequence). Trimming cost V 3 bases and J 2 bases, with 14 bases left between them. CDR3 nucleotides: TGTGCCAGCAGCTCCCCGCGGCTTCTTCAAGAGACCCAGTACTTC. This translates into CASSSPRLLQETQYF.

The chain employs TRBV21-1 and TRBJ2-1; TRBD1 reflects the table's D call only, with no check against the DNA. TRBV21-1 is given as a pseudogene. The CDR3 is 16 residues long. The CDR3, as DNA: TGTGCCAGCAGCACCAGGGGGACAGTCCGCTACAATGAGCAGTTCTTC. Translating gives CASSTRGTVRYNEQFF.

V and J are TRBV6-5 and TRBJ1-1; D possibly corresponds to TRBD1 (5 bases). CDR1 is MNHEY, CDR2 SVGAGI, per germline. The CDR3 extends over 15 amino acids. Trimming took off 7 bases at V and 1 base at J, with 16 bases between the two ends. CDR3 protein: CASTTGPGPNTEAFF. The CDR3 DNA follows: TGTGCCAGCACCACCGGACCAGGGCCGAACACTGAAGCTTTCTTT.

The chain has TRBV5-1 and TRBJ1-6, with D perhaps matching TRBD1 (6 bases). The CDR3 extends over 16 amino acids. Germline CDR1 SGHRS, CDR2 YFSETQ. Between the trimmed V and J ends, which lost 3 bases and 7 bases, there was a span of 17 bases. As DNA, the CDR3 is TGCGCCAGCAGCTATTTGCCTACAGGGAACAATTCACCCCTCCACTTT. Its translation: CASSYLPTGNNSPLHF.

The chain is built from TRBV27 and TRBJ2-1; D might be TRBD2 (6 bases). This CDR3 has 13 residues. Trimming took 3 bases from V and 6 from J, leaving 9 bases between them. Germline CDR1 and CDR2: MNHEY and SMNVEV (reference sequence). CDR3 protein: CASSFEEGNEQFF. In DNA form, the CDR3 reads TGTGCCAGCAGTTTTGAGGAGGGCAATGAGCAGTTCTTC.

The CDR3 spells CASRPGVSYEQYF. The CDR3 DNA sequence: TGTGCCAGCCGACCCGGGGTGTCCTACGAGCAGTACTTC. This chain links TRBV2 with TRBJ2-7; D might be TRBD2 (5 bases). CDR1 SNHLY and CDR2 FYNNEI come from the germline V gene. Trimming took 8 bases from V and 1 from J, leaving 12 bases between them. The CDR3 length is 13 residues.

The chain is built from TRBV18 and TRBJ2-7; 8 nucleotides agree with TRBD2. Germline-derived CDR1 and CDR2 are KGHSH and LQKENI. V shed 2 bases, J shed 6 bases, and the junction held 9 bases outside the gene matches. CDR3 length: 15 residues. CDR3 nucleotides: TGTGCCAGCTCACCAACGAGCGGGAGTGTGTCCGAGCAGTACTTC. Protein product: CASSPTSGSVSEQYF.

The rearrangement links TRBV9 to TRBJ2-1, with 9 nucleotides matching TRBD2. CDR3 length: 16 residues. Germline V CDR1 and CDR2: SGDLS, YYNGEE. The V gene end was trimmed by 0 bases and the J gene end by 5 bases; junction bases not matched to a gene: 6. In DNA form, the CDR3 reads TGTGCCAGCAGCGTAGCTCTGACTAGCGGTGACAATGAGCAGTTCTTC. It codes for CASSVALTSGDNEQFF. Full variable domain (outside the CDR3, taken from reference TRBV9 and TRBJ2-1): DSGVTQTPKHLITATGQRVTLRCSPRSGDLSVYWYQQSLDQGLQFLIQYYNGEERAKGNILERFSAQQFPDLHSELNLSSLELGDSALYFCASSVALTSGDNEQFFGPGTRLTVL.

The genes are TRBV12-5 and TRBJ2-1; 7 bases are shared with TRBD2. The CDR3 is 14 residues long. CDR1 and CDR2 from the germline V gene are LGHNT and FRNRAP. Trimming removed 3 bases from V and 6 bases from J; junction bases left unmatched: 5. The CDR3 is CASGLGGSGNEQFF. CDR3 nucleotides: TGTGCTAGTGGTTTAGGCGGGAGTGGCAATGAGCAGTTCTTC.

This clone has only one observation. This rearrangement joins TRBV11-3 to TRBJ1-3, with unresolved D. CDR1 SGHNT and CDR2 YENEEA come from the germline V gene. The CDR3 has 12 residues. V dropped 5 bases and J dropped 2 bases, with 4 bases sitting between them. The chain's CDR3 is CASSPAGNTIYF. In DNA, the CDR3 is TGTGCCAGCAGCCCAGCTGGAAACACCATATATTTT. Full variable domain (missing parts from reference TRBV11-3 and TRBJ1-3): EAGVVQSPRYKIIEKKQPVAFWCNPISGHNTLYWYLQNLGQGPELLIRYENEEAVDDSQLPKDRFSAERLKGVDSTLKIQPAELGDSAVYLCASSPAGNTIYFGEGSWLTVV.

This chain connects TRBV12-5 to TRBJ2-1; 12 nucleotides align to TRBD2. The CDR3 sequence is 18 residues long. The germline CDR1 and CDR2 sequences are LGHNT and FRNRAP. The J segment lost 3 bases and the V segment lost 0 bases, leaving 6 bases of the junction unmatched. CDR3 nucleotide sequence: TGTGCTAGTGGTTTGGTAATCTTGACTAGCGGGAGCTACAATGAGCAGTTCTTC. Protein: CASGLVILTSGSYNEQFF.

This clone is a singleton in its sample. This rearrangement joins TRBV29-1 to TRBJ1-1; a possible D gene is TRBD1 (5 bases). Germline V lookup: CDR1 SQVTM, CDR2 ANQGSEA. There are 13 residues in the CDR3. V gave up 4 bases and J gave up 1 base, with 10 bases separating them. The CDR3 nucleotides read TGCAGCGTTGGGCGGGGGGAGAACACTGAAGCTTTCTTT. Amino acid sequence: CSVGRGENTEAFF.

This chain connects TRBV13 to TRBJ2-5; 9 bases line up with TRBD2. Germline CDR1 and CDR2: PRHDT and FYEKMQ (reference sequence). This CDR3 is 16 amino acids long. J was trimmed by 5 bases and V by 0 bases; bases with no gene match: 7. The CDR3 region is CASSLGGLAPYETQYF. In DNA, the CDR3 is TGTGCCAGCAGCTTAGGGGGACTAGCCCCCTACGAGACCCAGTACTTC.

The chain's CDR3 is CASSKTFDRGLSYEQYF. CDR3 DNA: TGTGCCAGCAGCAAAACCTTCGACAGGGGCCTCTCCTACGAGCAGTACTTC. The J gene is TRBJ2-7, the V gene TRBV21-1; TRBD1, the D gene given by the table, was not confirmed from the DNA. TRBV21-1 is classified as a pseudogene. The CDR3 spans 17 residues.